The 17 T cell receptor beta chains in this list originate from one sample, sequenced in a study of blood T cell repertoires in COVID-19. The repertoire was sequenced with immunoSEQ multiplex PCR; TCRdb's copy has only in-frame clones and lacks some. The sample holds about 150,000 clones, about 90% seen once. The sequenced sample was PBMCs or T cells enriched from blood (not recorded which). These receptors were obtained from a woman between 50 and 59 years old who had recovered from COVID-19.

V gene TRBV18 combines with J gene TRBJ2-1; 11 bases are shared with TRBD2. V lost 0 bases and J lost 3; bases outside the gene matches: 1. Germline V gene lookup returns CDR1 KGHSH and CDR2 LQKENI. The CDR3 spans 16 residues. The CDR3 reads CASSPPGTSGYNEQFF. Written as DNA, the CDR3 is TGTGCCAGCTCACCACCAGGGACTAGCGGCTACAATGAGCAGTTCTTC.

The rearrangement links TRBV7-9 to TRBJ2-1, with a weak D call TRBD1 (5 bases). This CDR3 spans 12 amino acids. Germline V gene sequence: CDR1 SEHNR, CDR2 FQNEAQ (reference sequence). V gave up 3 bases and J gave up 15 bases, with 15 bases separating them. The DNA for the CDR3 is TGTGCCAGCAGCTTTGTAGGGGTTAATCTGTTCTTC. This translates into CASSFVGVNLFF.

The chain recombines TRBV10-3 with TRBJ1-2; TRBD1 matches at 12 bases. After removal of 2 bases from V and 8 bases from J, the junction contained 6 bases not matched to a gene. The germline gives CDR1 ENHRY, CDR2 SYGVKD. The CDR3 runs to 15 residues. CDR3 in amino acids: CAISEGDRGHWGYTF. The CDR3 DNA reads as TGTGCCATCAGTGAGGGGGACAGGGGGCATTGGGGCTACACCTTC.

The chain couples TRBV24-1 to TRBJ2-3; 11 bases are shared with TRBD2. Unmatched junction bases numbered 4, after V lost 3 bases and J lost 0 bases. The CDR3 has 17 amino acids. Germline CDR1 is KGHDR and CDR2 is SFDVKD. The CDR3 nucleotides are TGTGCCACCAGTGATCCGGGACTAGCGGCCAGCACAGATACGCAGTATTTT. Translation: CATSDPGLAASTDTQYF.

The chain couples TRBV7-8 to TRBJ1-1; TRBD1 matches 12 bases. V lost 6 bases, J lost 2 bases, and 10 bases stayed unmatched. The CDR3 totals 17 residues. CDR1 and CDR2 (germline): SGHVS, FQNEAQ. This chain's CDR3 is CASRSPGQGAFNTEAFF. DNA of the CDR3: TGTGCCAGCAGGTCCCCGGGACAGGGGGCTTTTAACACTGAAGCTTTCTTT.

The chain couples TRBV19 to TRBJ1-1; weak D call: TRBD1 (6 bases). Germline V gene data show CDR1 as LNHDA and CDR2 as SQIVND (reference sequence). V was trimmed by 5 bases and J by 1 base, leaving 14 bases between them. The CDR3 runs 15 residues. CDR3 bases: TGTGCCAGTAGTCCGCGGACAGTTGGGAACACTGAAGCTTTCTTT. Translation: CASSPRTVGNTEAFF.

The sample holds one count of this clone. This chain joins TRBV12-5 and TRBJ2-3, with 8 bases fitting TRBD1. Germline V gene lookup returns CDR1 LGHNT and CDR2 FRNRAP. The length of the CDR3 is 14 residues. The trim removed 6 bases at V and 0 bases at J, leaving 2 bases unmatched. CDR3 region: CASGRDRSTDTQYF. Here the CDR3 DNA reads TGTGCTAGTGGCCGGGACAGGAGCACAGATACGCAGTATTTT.

J is TRBJ1-1 and V is TRBV15; TRBD1 aligns across 12 bases. The trim removed 2 bases at V and 4 bases at J, leaving 8 bases unmatched. CDR3 length: 17 amino acids. Germline CDR1 is LNHNV and CDR2 is YYDKDF (reference sequence). The CDR3 nucleotides are TGTGCCACCAGCAGAAACCGGGACAGGGGGCCGGGCACTGAAGCTTTCTTT. Protein: CATSRNRDRGPGTEAFF.

J is TRBJ2-2 and V is TRBV30, with a weak D call TRBD1 (6 bases). Trimming removed 2 bases at V and 5 bases at J, with 9 bases between. Looked up from germline, CDR1 is GTSNPN and CDR2 is SVGIG (reference sequence). The CDR3 has 13 residues. CDR3 loop: CAWSITGTGELFF. Written as DNA, the CDR3 is TGTGCCTGGAGTATCACAGGGACCGGGGAGCTGTTTTTT.

CDR3 sequence: CASSLARNEQFF. The CDR3 DNA follows: TGTGCCAGCAGCTTGGCTAGGAATGAGCAGTTCTTC. The V call is TRBV5-8, the J call TRBJ2-1, with D unclear. V gave up 0 bases and J gave up 7 bases, with 5 bases separating them. There are 12 residues in the CDR3. CDR1 SGHTS and CDR2 YDEGEE come from the germline V gene.

The chain links TRBV7-2 to TRBJ2-5; 7 positions match TRBD1. V lost 3 bases and J lost 2; bases outside the gene matches: 9. CDR1 is SGHTA and CDR2 is FQGNSA in the germline V gene. The CDR3 totals 16 residues. CDR3 loop: CASSLRPGTAQETQYF. DNA for the CDR3: TGTGCCAGCAGCTTGAGACCAGGGACAGCACAAGAGACCCAGTACTTC.

The chain combines TRBV5-6 with TRBJ2-2; 14 nucleotides line up with TRBD2. The CDR3 extends over 19 amino acids. Germline assignment: CDR1 SGHDT and CDR2 YYEEEE. V was pared by 1 base and J by 6 bases, with 11 bases of the junction left unmatched. CDR3 in amino acids: CASSLRLAGGPIIAGELFF. CDR3 nucleotides: TGTGCCAGCAGCTTGAGACTAGCGGGAGGGCCCATCATTGCCGGGGAGCTGTTTTTT.

This chain joins TRBV7-9 and TRBJ2-2, with D maybe TRBD2 (6 bases). The V and J ends lost 4 bases and 2 bases respectively, with 11 bases between them. The CDR3 has 15 amino acids. From germline, CDR1 is SEHNR and CDR2 FQNEAQ (reference sequence). The CDR3, as DNA: TGTGCCAGCAGCTCCCGGACTACAAACACCGGGGAGCTGTTTTTT. This sequence encodes CASSSRTTNTGELFF.

This chain uses TRBV10-2 with TRBJ1-2; 12 bases are shared with TRBD1. Germline V gives CDR1 WSHSY, CDR2 SAAADI. V lost 0 bases and J lost 7; bases outside the gene matches: 12. CDR3 length equals 18 residues. The CDR3 reads CASSESRGQGARRAGYTF. CDR3 sequence (DNA): TGCGCCAGCAGTGAGTCGAGGGGACAGGGGGCGCGAAGGGCTGGCTACACCTTC.

The V gene is TRBV30, the J gene TRBJ2-2; TRBD1 is a possible D gene (6 bases). This CDR3 has 14 residues. Germline V lookup: CDR1 GTSNPN, CDR2 SVGIG (reference sequence). V was clipped by 2 bases and J by 7 bases, with 14 bases between them. In nucleotides, the CDR3 is TGTGCCTGGAGTCTAAGAGGGGGTGGCGGGGAGCTGTTTTTT. Translated, it gives CAWSLRGGGGELFF.

The chain has TRBV28 and TRBJ1-2, with 12 positions matching TRBD1. Germline V lookup: CDR1 MDHEN, CDR2 SYDVKM. Unmatched junction bases numbered 10, after V lost 6 bases and J lost 5 bases. The CDR3 loop spans 16 amino acids. CDR3: CASRTPGQGAPYGYTF. The CDR3 nucleotides read TGTGCCAGCAGGACCCCGGGACAGGGGGCTCCTTATGGCTACACCTTC.

The chain combines TRBV11-3 with TRBJ1-5; D is undetermined. V was shortened by 4 bases and J by 4 bases, with 8 bases between the two germline ends. The germline V gene has CDR1 SGHNT and CDR2 YENEEA. The CDR3 loop spans 13 amino acids. This chain's CDR3 is CASSSSLNQPQHF. The CDR3 coding sequence is TGTGCCAGCAGCTCGTCGTTAAATCAGCCCCAGCATTTT. Full variable domain (rest looked up from reference TRBV11-3 and TRBJ1-5): EAGVVQSPRYKIIEKKQPVAFWCNPISGHNTLYWYLQNLGQGPELLIRYENEEAVDDSQLPKDRFSAERLKGVDSTLKIQPAELGDSAVYLCASSSSLNQPQHFGDGTRLSIL.